This TCR beta chain was obtained from a study of blood T cell repertoires in COVID-19. Study summary: Nucleic acid was either cDNA or gDNA, and it came from T cells, B-cell-depleted T cells, or PBMCs.

The germline V gene has CDR1 MDHEN and CDR2 SYDVKM. This CDR3 comprises 15 residues. Trimming took 6 bases from V and 4 from J, leaving 18 bases between them. In the source study's methods: Cell counts per sample came from amplifying reference gene primers. TCRdb's table, derived via immunoSEQ multiplex PCR, lists solely in-frame clones and lacks some. V and J calls and clone size come straight from that table; D and trimming were deduced from the DNA. In the table there are about 87,000 clones, over 75% of which are singletons. The rearrangement uses TRBV28 and TRBJ1-2, with D possibly matching TRBD1 (6 bases). The TCR sequence derives from a woman in her seventies with acute or convalescent COVID-19. Sequenced: peripheral blood. The CDR3 protein is CASRVNGGTSYGYTF. In DNA form, the CDR3 reads TGTGCCAGCAGGGTCAATGGGGGCACAAGCTATGGCTACACCTTC.